The entry that follows covers one T cell receptor (beta chain) sequence. As yet, its antigen is unknown. V lost 5 bases to trimming and J lost 2 bases, with 17 bases between them. Germline V gene data show CDR1 as SEHNR and CDR2 as FQNEAQ (reference sequence). CDR3 size: 16 residues. The use of a sample-barcoded 5' primer and a J-beta primer mix characterized a second PCR of roughly 6 to 11 cycles. Using its own MiXCR run on the 5' RACE reads, TCRdb lists one record per CDR3 protein. The sample contains about 1.4 million distinct CDR3 sequences, around 59% of which appear only once. This specimen belongs to a study of blood T cells in healthy people across ages. Study context: About one barcoded TCR beta cDNA was captured per two T cells.

Findings and caveats of the study: Both higher diversity and more naive CD4+ cells marked long-lived donors when set against aged donors. Roughly linearly, TCR beta diversity per million T cells fell as age increased. Observed TCR beta diversity showed a strong correlation with the percentage of naive T cells as measured by flow cytometry.

Sequenced: blood. The receptor was derived from a young man in good health. J is TRBJ2-3 and V is TRBV7-9; unclear D gene. In DNA form, the CDR3 reads TGTGCCAGCAGCGCCCGATCGTCCTACAACACAGATACGCAGTATTTT. This gives the protein CASSARSSYNTDTQYF.